This TCR beta chain was sequenced for a study of cytomegalovirus exposure and HLA in healthy donors. Study-level background: Per a later analysis, the roughly 690 first-cohort and approximately 120 validation repertoires shared one platform.

Regarding the study as a whole: Among TCR beta chains, those listed as cytomegalovirus-associated numbered approximately 150. Most TCRs appeared rarely, but some public TCRs recurred in many donors. Reported results showed that the classifier diagnosed cytomegalovirus status with high specificity and sensitivity.

Germline V gene sequence: CDR1 SGHVS, CDR2 FNYEAQ. The CDR3 is made up of 16 amino acids. Trimming removed 0 bases at V and 6 bases at J, with 14 bases between. For this clone: Its target is not known.

Clones were sequenced by immunoSEQ multiplex PCR, and TCRdb holds only the in-frame ones, with some missing. The table records over 150,000 clones, about nine tenths of them present only once. The TCR sequence derives from a man younger than 30 in good health and CMV-seropositive. The V and J genes are TRBV7-6 and TRBJ2-2, with D perhaps TRBD1 (6 bases). Source material: PBMCs. The CDR3 protein is CASSLASITGSGELFF. The CDR3 bases are TGTGCCAGCAGCTTAGCCAGCATTACAGGGTCCGGGGAGCTGTTTTTT.